This T cell receptor beta chain was sequenced during a study of CD8 T cells in Susac syndrome. The CDR3 sequence is 14 residues long. In germline, CDR1 is SNHLY, CDR2 FYNNEI. Trimming left V 3 bases short and J 6 bases short, with 12 bases between. Comments on this clonotype: This is likely a read error, given that the CDR3 carries no conserved phenylalanine or tryptophan at its end.

Random hexamers were used to reverse transcribe roughly 0.45 to 1 ug of RNA. MiXCR was run by TCRdb on the immunoSEQ multiplex PCR reads, yielding one entry per CDR3 protein. The sample lists 250,000 or so distinct CDR3 sequences, 80% to 95% occurring once. Input material: CD4+ T cells from PBMCs. The genes are TRBV2 and TRBJ2-1; a weak D match, TRBD1 (6 bases). The receptor was isolated from a human donor with multiple sclerosis. CDR3 amino acids: CASSEQGPSNEQFL. CDR3 sequence (DNA): TGTGCCAGCAGTGAGCAGGGGCCTAGCAATGAGCAGTTCCTC.